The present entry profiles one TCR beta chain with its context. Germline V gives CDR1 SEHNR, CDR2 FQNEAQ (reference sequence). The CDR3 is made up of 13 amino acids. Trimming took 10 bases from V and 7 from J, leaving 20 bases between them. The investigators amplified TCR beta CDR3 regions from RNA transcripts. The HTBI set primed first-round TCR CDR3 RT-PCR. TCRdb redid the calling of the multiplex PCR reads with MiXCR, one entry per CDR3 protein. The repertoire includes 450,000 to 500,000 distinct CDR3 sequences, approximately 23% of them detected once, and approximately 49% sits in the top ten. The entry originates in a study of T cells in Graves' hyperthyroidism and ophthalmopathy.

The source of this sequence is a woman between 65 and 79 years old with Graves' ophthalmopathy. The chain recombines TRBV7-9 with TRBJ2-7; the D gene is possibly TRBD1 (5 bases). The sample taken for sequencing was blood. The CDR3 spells CANARGPAREQYF. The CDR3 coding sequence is TGTGCCAATGCTAGGGGCCCTGCGCGAGAGCAGTACTTC.